This T cell receptor (beta chain) was retrieved from a study of T cell clonality in common variable immunodeficiency. Broader study findings: What drives increased CVID clonality needs T cell subpopulation sequencing.

The data were produced by immunoSEQ multiplex PCR, yet TCRdb's version contains in-frame clones alone and is incomplete. The table lists tens of thousands of clones, with no singletons. Both groups were predominantly of Caucasian heritage. Unmatched junction bases numbered 5, after V lost 6 bases and J lost 6 bases. From germline, CDR1 is SNHLY and CDR2 FYNNEI. The CDR3 covers 13 residues. This clone has at least ten counts. The antigen is undetermined. The missing CDR3 end, 3 residues past where the read stops, is filled in from the germline J gene. The chain has TRBV2 and TRBJ1-2; 9 bases map to TRBD1. Specimen: peripheral blood mononuclear cells. This receptor was obtained from a person aged 18 to 70 in good health. CDR3 DNA, as far as it was read: TGTGCCAGCAGGATGGGACAGGGAAATGGC. Translation: CASRMGQGNG. The CDR3, in full, reads CASRMGQGNGYTF.